The 6 T cell receptor beta chains in this list originate from one sample, sequenced in a study of graft-versus-host responses after intestinal transplantation. Some clones are missing from TCRdb's copy, which holds only in-frame ones; the method was immunoSEQ multiplex PCR. The data show about 9,600 clones, with about 95% seen just once and under 20% held by the top ten. The sample consisted of bone marrow, taken about 530 days after intestinal transplantation. These receptors were collected from a human patient who received an intestinal transplant, so some T cells may come from the graft donor.

This chain connects TRBV29-1 to TRBJ2-2; no definite D call. The V and J ends lost 3 bases and 1 base respectively, with 9 bases between them. Germline V CDR1 and CDR2: SQVTM, ANQGSEA. The CDR3 loop spans 14 amino acids. This chain's CDR3 is CSVDSGLNTGELFF. For the CDR3, the DNA is TGCAGCGTTGACTCCGGGTTGAACACCGGGGAGCTGTTTTTT.

The chain employs TRBV29-1 and TRBJ2-1, with TRBD2 matching over 13 bases. The V segment lost 6 bases and the J segment 0 bases; nucleotides outside the gene matches: 5. CDR1 and CDR2 from the germline V gene are SQVTM and ANQGSEA. This CDR3 has 16 amino acids. The CDR3 DNA follows: TGCAGCGTCACGGGACTAGCGGGAAGCTCCTACAATGAGCAGTTCTTC. Its protein product is CSVTGLAGSSYNEQFF.

The chain joins TRBV5-6 to TRBJ2-5, with D perhaps matching TRBD1 or TRBD2 (5 bases each). The CDR3 is made up of 14 amino acids. CDR1 and CDR2 (germline): SGHDT, YYEEEE. V was shortened by 4 bases and J by 7 bases, with 17 bases between the two germline ends. The DNA of the CDR3 is TGTGCCAGCAGCCCGGGGCAGGCCCTCGGGACCCAGTACTTC. It yields the protein CASSPGQALGTQYF.

This rearrangement joins TRBV4-3 to TRBJ2-7, with TRBD2 matching 8 bases. The germline CDR1 and CDR2 sequences are LGHNA and YSLEER. The CDR3 consists of 13 residues. V gave up 8 bases and J gave up 3 bases; unmatched junction bases: 6. CDR3 in amino acids: CASAITSGYEQYF. In DNA, the CDR3 is TGCGCCAGCGCGATTACTAGCGGCTACGAGCAGTACTTC.

The chain carries TRBV30 and TRBJ1-5; D call uncertain. V was clipped by 0 bases and J by 3 bases, with 9 bases between them. CDR1 and CDR2 from the germline V gene are GTSNPN and SVGIG (reference sequence). The CDR3 runs to 14 residues. This CDR3 is CAWSVRALNQPQHF. The CDR3 DNA reads TGTGCCTGGAGTGTCCGGGCCCTCAATCAGCCCCAGCATTTT.

The V and J genes are TRBV5-1 and TRBJ1-2; D call uncertain. Germline CDR1 SGHRS, CDR2 YFSETQ. The V gene lost 8 bases and the J gene lost 0 bases, with 11 bases spanning the gap. CDR3 size: 13 residues. CDR3 in DNA: TGCGCCAGTCGGCCCGAGCCTAACTATGGCTACACCTTC. Translating gives CASRPEPNYGYTF.